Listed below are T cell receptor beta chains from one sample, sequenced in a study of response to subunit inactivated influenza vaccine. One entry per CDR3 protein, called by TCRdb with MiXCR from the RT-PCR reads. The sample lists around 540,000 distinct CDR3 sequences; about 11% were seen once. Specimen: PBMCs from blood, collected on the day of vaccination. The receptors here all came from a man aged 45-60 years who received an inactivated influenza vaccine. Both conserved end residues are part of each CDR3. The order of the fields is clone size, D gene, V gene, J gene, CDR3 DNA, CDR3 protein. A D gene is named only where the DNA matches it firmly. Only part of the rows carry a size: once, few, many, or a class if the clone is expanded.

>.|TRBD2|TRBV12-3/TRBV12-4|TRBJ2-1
TGTGCCAGCAGGGGCGGACTAGGGACCAATGAGCAGTTCTTC
CASRGGLGTNEQFF
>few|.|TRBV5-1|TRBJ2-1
TGCGCCAGCAGCGAAGAACATAGTTCCAATGAGCAGTTCTTC
CASSEEHSSNEQFF
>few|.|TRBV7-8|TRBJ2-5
TGTGCCAGCAGCTTAGCCAGACAGGGACTGGGAGAGACCCAGTACTTC
CASSLARQGLGETQYF
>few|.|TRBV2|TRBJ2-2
TGTGCCAGCGTCGGTCAAGGGGGGATCGGGGAGCTGTTTTTT
CASVGQGGIGELFF
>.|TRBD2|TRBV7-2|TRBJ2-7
TGTGCCAGCAGCCGTAGCGGGAACTACGAGCAGTACTTC
CASSRSGNYEQYF
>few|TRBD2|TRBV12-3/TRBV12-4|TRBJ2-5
TGTGCCAGCAGTGATCTAGCGGGAGCTGAAGAGACCCAGTACTTC
CASSDLAGAEETQYF
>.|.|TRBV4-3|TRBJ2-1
TGCGCCAGCGGTATCAGGGTTTACAATGAGCAGTTCTTC
CASGIRVYNEQFF
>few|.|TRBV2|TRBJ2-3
TGTGCCAGCAGTGGTGAATGGGGGAGGTACCCAGATACGCAGTATTTT
CASSGEWGRYPDTQYF
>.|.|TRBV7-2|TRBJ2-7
TGTGCCAGCAGCTTAGTAGTTTCCTCGGGGTCCTACGAGCAGTACTTC
CASSLVVSSGSYEQYF
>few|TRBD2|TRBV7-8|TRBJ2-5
TGTGCCAGCAGCCCCGTAGCGGGGGGATACCAAGAGACCCAGTACTTC
CASSPVAGGYQETQYF
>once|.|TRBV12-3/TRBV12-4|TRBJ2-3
TGTGCCAGCACCATCCAGCAGGGGACCGCAGATACGCAGTATTTT
CASTIQQGTADTQYF
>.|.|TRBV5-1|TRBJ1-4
TGCGCCAGCAGCTTGGCACCCACTACCGATGAAAAACTGTTTTTT
CASSLAPTTDEKLFF
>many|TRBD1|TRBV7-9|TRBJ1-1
TGTGCCAGCAGCTTAGCGGTGACAGGGTCCACTGAAGCTTTCTTT
CASSLAVTGSTEAFF
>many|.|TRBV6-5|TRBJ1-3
TGTGCCAGCAGTTACGGGCCCCGAAACACCATATATTTT
CASSYGPRNTIYF
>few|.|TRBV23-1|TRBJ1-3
TGCGCCAGGTACATTGGGAGTGACACCATATATTTT
CARYIGSDTIYF
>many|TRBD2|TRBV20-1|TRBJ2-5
TGCAGTGGCACTAGCGGGGGGGCAGGGGAGACCCAGTACTTC
CSGTSGGAGETQYF
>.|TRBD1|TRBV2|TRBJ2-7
TGTGCCAGCAAGGGGGGGACAGGGTTTTACGAGCAGTACTTC
CASKGGTGFYEQYF
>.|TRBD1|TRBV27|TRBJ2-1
TGTGCCAGCAGTCAGAACAGGGGGTACAATGAGCAGTTCTTC
CASSQNRGYNEQFF
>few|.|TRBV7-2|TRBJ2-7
TGTGCCAGCAGCTTGGGATCAGGGTTCGGCGCCTACGAGCAGTACTTC
CASSLGSGFGAYEQYF
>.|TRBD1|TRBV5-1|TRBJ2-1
TGCGCCAGCAGCTTGTGGACAGGGGGCGAGCAGTTCTTC
CASSLWTGGEQFF
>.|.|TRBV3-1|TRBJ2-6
TGTGCCAGCAGCCCGGGACTCACGTTCTCTGGGGCCAACGTCCTGACTTTC
CASSPGLTFSGANVLTF
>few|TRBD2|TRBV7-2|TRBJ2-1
TGTGCCAGCAGCTTAGTAGCGGGAGGGCAGCTCAATGAGCAGTTCTTC
CASSLVAGGQLNEQFF
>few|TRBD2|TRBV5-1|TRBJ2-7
TGCGCCAGCAGCGATAATCTAGCGGGAGGGCGCGAGCAGTACTTC
CASSDNLAGGREQYF
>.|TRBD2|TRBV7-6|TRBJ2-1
TGTGCCAGCAGCAGTAGCGGGAGACCCACAAATGAGCAGTTCTTC
CASSSSGRPTNEQFF
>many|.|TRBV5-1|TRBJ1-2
TGCGCCAGCAGCATAGGGTTTGAAGAAGGCTATGGCTACACCTTC
CASSIGFEEGYGYTF
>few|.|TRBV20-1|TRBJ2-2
TGCAGTGCTAGAGGGGGGCCCTGGGACACCGGGGAGCTGTTTTTT
CSARGGPWDTGELFF
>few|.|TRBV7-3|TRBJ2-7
TGTGCCAGGCCCCGGGTGGGGTACGAGCAGTACTTC
CARPRVGYEQYF
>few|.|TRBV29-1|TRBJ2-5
TGCACCTTGTCTCAGGTCACTGAAGGGACCCAGTACTTC
CTLSQVTEGTQYF
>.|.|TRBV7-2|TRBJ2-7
TGTGCCAGCAGCTTACAGGCAGGGATAAACTACGAGCAGTACTTC
CASSLQAGINYEQYF
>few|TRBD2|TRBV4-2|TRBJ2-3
TGTGCCAGCAGCCAGGATCTAGCGGGAGCCTCCACAGATACGCAGTATTTT
CASSQDLAGASTDTQYF
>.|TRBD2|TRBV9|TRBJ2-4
TGTGCCAGCAGTCCGGGACTAGCGGAGTCACTAGCCAAAAACATTCAGTACTTC
CASSPGLAESLAKNIQYF
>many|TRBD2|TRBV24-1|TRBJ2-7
TGTGCCACCAGTGATTTTGGGACTAGCGGGGACTTTAGGCAGTACTTC
CATSDFGTSGDFRQYF
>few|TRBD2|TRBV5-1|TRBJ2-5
TGCGCCAGCAGCTTGGGCGCACTAGCGGGGCAAGAGACCCAGTACTTC
CASSLGALAGQETQYF
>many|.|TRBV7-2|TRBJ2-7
TGTGCCAGCAGCTTAGCGTGGATGCCCTACGAGCAGTACTTC
CASSLAWMPYEQYF
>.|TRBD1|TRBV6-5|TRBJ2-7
TGTGCCAGCAGTAACGAGGAGGCGGGACAGGGTGCATACGAGCAGTACTTC
CASSNEEAGQGAYEQYF
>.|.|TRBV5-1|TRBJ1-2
TGCGCCAGCAGCTTGGCGTCGGCCAGGACCTATGGCTACACCTTC
CASSLASARTYGYTF
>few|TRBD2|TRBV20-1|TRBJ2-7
TGCAGTGCTAGGCCGGGGGGGGGGTTCTCCTCCGAGCAGTACTTC
CSARPGGGFSSEQYF
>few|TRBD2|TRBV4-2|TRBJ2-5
TGTGCCAGCAGCCAAGAACCTCTAGCGGGGGAAGAGACCCAGTACTTC
CASSQEPLAGEETQYF
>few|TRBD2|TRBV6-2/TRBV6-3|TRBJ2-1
TGTGCCACCCGTTCGGGGGGGACATCCCACAATGAGCAGTTCTTC
CATRSGGTSHNEQFF
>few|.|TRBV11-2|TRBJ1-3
TGTGCCAGCAACCCAATGACAGGCTCTGGAAACACCATATATTTT
CASNPMTGSGNTIYF
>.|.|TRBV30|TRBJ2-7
TGTGCCTGGAGTGTACAGTCCTACGAGCAGTACTTC
CAWSVQSYEQYF
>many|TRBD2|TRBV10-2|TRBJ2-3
TGCGCCAGCAGTGAGTCGTGGACTAGCGGGATAGCAGATACGCAGTATTTT
CASSESWTSGIADTQYF
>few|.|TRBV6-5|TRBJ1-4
TGTGCCAGCAGTTACCTAGGACGCCCGACTAGTGAAAAACTGTTTTTT
CASSYLGRPTSEKLFF
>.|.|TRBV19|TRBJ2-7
TGTGCCAGTCGTGGGAGACAGTGGGATGAGCAGTACTTC
CASRGRQWDEQYF
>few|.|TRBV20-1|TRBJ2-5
TGCAGTGCTAGAGATTGGGGGGTCACCCAGTACTTC
CSARDWGVTQYF
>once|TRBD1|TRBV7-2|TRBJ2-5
TGTGCCAGCAGCGATGGGACAGCCCTGGGAGAGACCCAGTACTTC
CASSDGTALGETQYF
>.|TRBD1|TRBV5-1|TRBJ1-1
TGCGCCAGCAATATGGGACAGGGCACTGAAGCTTTCTTT
CASNMGQGTEAFF
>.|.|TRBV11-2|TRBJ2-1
TGTGCCAGCAGCTTAGTGGTGGGGGGTCTTTACAATGAGCAGTTCTTC
CASSLVVGGLYNEQFF
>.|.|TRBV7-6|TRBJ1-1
TGTGCCAGCAGCTTAATTATTGACAGGCTTCCCACTGAAGCTTTCTTT
CASSLIIDRLPTEAFF
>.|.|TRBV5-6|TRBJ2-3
TGTGCCAGCAGCTTACAAGTAGATACGCAGTATTTT
CASSLQVDTQYF